Shown below are 3 T cell receptor beta chains from a single sample sequenced in a study of a mutant IDH1 vaccine in newly diagnosed glioma. Some clones are missing from TCRdb's copy, which holds only in-frame ones; the method was immunoSEQ multiplex PCR. Of 70,000 or so clones listed, around 82% are singletons. The time point denotes: baseline, week 1 (first vaccination visit). Regarding treatment: pre-vaccination baseline after standard-of-care therapy. The specimen comprised peripheral blood mononuclear cells (PBMCs), sampled from a glioma patient treated with radiotherapy, temozolomide or both. Receptors originate from a young woman with glioma. Some clones in this sample may be carry-over from other donors' samples.

The chain recombines TRBV19 with TRBJ1-4; D is ambiguous. Deletions cut 6 bases from V and 2 bases from J, with 7 bases between. Germline CDR1 reads LNHDA; CDR2 reads SQIVND (reference sequence). CDR3 length equals 13 residues. DNA for the CDR3: TGTGCCAGTAGCGTGGTCACTAATGAAAAACTGTTTTTT. This sequence encodes CASSVVTNEKLFF. Variable domain in full (rest from reference TRBV19 and TRBJ1-4): DGGITQSPKYLFRKEGQNVTLSCEQNLNHDAMYWYRQDPGQGLRLIYYSQIVNDFQKGDIAEGYSVSREKKESFPLTVTSAQKNPTAFYLCASSVVTNEKLFFGSGTQLSVL.

This clone was found a few times. The CDR3 loop reads CAWSGQGEQYF. The CDR3 nucleotides read TGTGCCTGGAGCGGACAGGGCGAGCAGTACTTC. The chain recombines TRBV30 with TRBJ2-7; 8 bases are shared with TRBD1. Germline assignment: CDR1 GTSNPN and CDR2 SVGIG (reference sequence). The CDR3 is 11 amino acids. V shed 3 bases and J 6 bases; nucleotides not matched to a gene: 1.

The chain recombines TRBV15 with TRBJ1-2, with unresolved D. The CDR3 length is 11 residues. Germline V gives CDR1 LNHNV, CDR2 YYDKDF (reference sequence). The V and J ends lost 4 bases and 4 bases respectively, with 4 bases between them. The CDR3 nucleotides are TGTGCCACCAGCACCGGCTATGGCTACACCTTC. This encodes CATSTGYGYTF.